The 3 T cell receptor beta chains below were found in one sample sequenced in a study of T-cell reconstitution after alpha-beta-depleted transplantation in children. Researchers prepared the TCRbeta library using unique molecular identifiers, the study reports. TCRdb redid the calling of the PCR reads with MiXCR, one entry per CDR3 protein. The table has fewer than 550,000 distinct CDR3 sequences, over 10% seen once. The input for sequencing was PBMCs, mostly from graft donor cells, taken 180 days after TCRalphabeta/CD19-depleted stem cell transplant. Receptors were obtained from a female patient between 2 and 15 years old who had a stem cell transplant for aplastic anemia, so the T cells may come from the graft donor.

As for this clonotype: A read error may explain this, as a much larger clone is one base away. J is TRBJ1-1 and V is TRBV25-1; no definite D call. Trimming left V 3 bases short and J 8 bases short, with 13 bases between. This CDR3 contains 13 residues. CDR1 MGHDK and CDR2 SYGVNS come from the germline V gene. The CDR3 nucleotides are TGTGCCAGCAGTGATAGTATCACACGGGAAGCTTTCTTT. Its protein is CASSDSITREAFF.

The chain carries TRBV18 and TRBJ2-2; D possibly corresponds to TRBD2 (5 bases). CDR1 is KGHSH, CDR2 LQKENI, per germline. The germline V and J ends were trimmed by 6 bases and 5 bases, with 16 bases remaining between them. The CDR3 covers 15 residues. CDR3 residues: CASSFLERRTGELFF. DNA for the CDR3: TGTGCCAGCTCGTTTCTAGAGAGGAGGACCGGGGAGCTGTTTTTT.

The sample holds a few counts of this clonotype. The chain employs TRBV7-9 and TRBJ1-1, with a tentative D call TRBD1 (6 bases). Germline V lookup: CDR1 SEHNR, CDR2 FQNEAQ (reference sequence). The CDR3 loop spans 15 amino acids. Trimming pared 5 bases from V and 3 bases from J, leaving 16 bases between. For the CDR3, the DNA is TGTGCCAGCAGCCAGGGGACGGCAGGGGACACTGAAGCTTTCTTT. Its translation: CASSQGTAGDTEAFF.